One T cell receptor beta chain is described in this entry. Its antigen is as yet unknown. The data belong to a study of siplizumab effects on memory and regulatory T cells. Study-level points and caveats: Confirmation that proliferating Tregs from siplizumab cultures had suppressive function was not obtained.

Unmatched junction bases numbered 10, after V lost 6 bases and J lost 4 bases. This CDR3 region has 15 residues. The germline V gene has CDR1 MNHEY and CDR2 SVGAGI. Some clones are missing from TCRdb's copy, which holds only in-frame ones; the method was immunoSEQ multiplex PCR. Of about 110,000 clones listed, under 95% are singletons. This clonotype originated in a human donor in good health. Sequencing was carried out using CD4+ T cells sorted from blood. The rearrangement uses TRBV6-5 and TRBJ2-7, with TRBD2 matching over 9 bases. CDR3 bases: TGTGCCAGCAGGCCCACCGGCGGGAGGGTGTACGAGCAGTACTTC. Amino acid sequence: CASRPTGGRVYEQYF.